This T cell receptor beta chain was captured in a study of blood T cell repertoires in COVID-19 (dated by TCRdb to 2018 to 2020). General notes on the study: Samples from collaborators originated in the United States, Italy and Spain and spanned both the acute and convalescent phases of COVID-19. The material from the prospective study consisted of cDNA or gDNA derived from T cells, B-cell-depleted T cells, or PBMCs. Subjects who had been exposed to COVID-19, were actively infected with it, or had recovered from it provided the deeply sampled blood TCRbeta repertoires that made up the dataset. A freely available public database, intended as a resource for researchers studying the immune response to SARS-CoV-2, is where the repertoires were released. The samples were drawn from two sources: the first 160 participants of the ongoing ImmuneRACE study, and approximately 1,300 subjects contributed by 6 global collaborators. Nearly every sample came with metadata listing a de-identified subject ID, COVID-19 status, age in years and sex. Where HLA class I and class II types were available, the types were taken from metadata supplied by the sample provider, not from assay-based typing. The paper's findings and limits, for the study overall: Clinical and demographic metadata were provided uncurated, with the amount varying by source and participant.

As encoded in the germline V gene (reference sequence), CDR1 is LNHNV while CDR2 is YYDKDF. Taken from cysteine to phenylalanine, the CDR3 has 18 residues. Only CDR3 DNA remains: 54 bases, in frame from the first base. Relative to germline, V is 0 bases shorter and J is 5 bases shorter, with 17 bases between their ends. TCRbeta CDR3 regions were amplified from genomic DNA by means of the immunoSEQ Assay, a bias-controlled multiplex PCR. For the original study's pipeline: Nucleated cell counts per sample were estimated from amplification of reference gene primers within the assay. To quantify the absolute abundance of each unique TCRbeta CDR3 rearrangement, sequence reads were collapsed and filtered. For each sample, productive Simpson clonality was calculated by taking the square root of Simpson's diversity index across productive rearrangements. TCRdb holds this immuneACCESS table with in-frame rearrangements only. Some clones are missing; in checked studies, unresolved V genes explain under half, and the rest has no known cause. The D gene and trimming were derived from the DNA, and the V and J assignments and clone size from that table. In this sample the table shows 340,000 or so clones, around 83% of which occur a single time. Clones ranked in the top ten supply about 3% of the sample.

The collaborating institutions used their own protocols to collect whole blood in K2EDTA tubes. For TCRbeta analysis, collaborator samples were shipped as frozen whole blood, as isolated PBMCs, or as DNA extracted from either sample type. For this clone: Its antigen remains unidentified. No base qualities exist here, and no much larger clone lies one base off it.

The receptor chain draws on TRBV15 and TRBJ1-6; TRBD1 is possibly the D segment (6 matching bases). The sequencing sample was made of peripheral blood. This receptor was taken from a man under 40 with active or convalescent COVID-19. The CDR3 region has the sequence CATSRDKQGHANNSPLHF. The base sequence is TGTGCCACCAGCAGAGACAAACAGGGCCACGCCAATAATTCACCCCTCCACTTT.